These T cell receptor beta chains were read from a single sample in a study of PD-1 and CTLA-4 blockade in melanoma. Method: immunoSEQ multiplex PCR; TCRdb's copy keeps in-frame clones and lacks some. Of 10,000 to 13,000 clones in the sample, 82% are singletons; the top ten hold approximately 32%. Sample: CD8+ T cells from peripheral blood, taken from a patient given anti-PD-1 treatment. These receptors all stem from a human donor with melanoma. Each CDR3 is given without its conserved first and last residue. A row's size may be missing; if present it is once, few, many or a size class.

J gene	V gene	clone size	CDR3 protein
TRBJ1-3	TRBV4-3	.	ASSQDDGEYSGNTIY
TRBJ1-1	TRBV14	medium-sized	ASSLLGLNTEAF
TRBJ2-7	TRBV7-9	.	ASSSWTGGFHEQY
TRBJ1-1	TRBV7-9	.	APAPAVEAF
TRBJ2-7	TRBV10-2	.	ASSESLGSYEQY
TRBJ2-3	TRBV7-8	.	ASRRILTDTQY
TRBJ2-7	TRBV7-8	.	ASSLSAGGPGEQY
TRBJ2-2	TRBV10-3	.	AVLGSAWLFTNTGELF
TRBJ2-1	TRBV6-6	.	ASTPSRHNEQF
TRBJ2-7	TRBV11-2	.	ASSFPAGGSYEQY
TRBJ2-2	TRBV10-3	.	AIGGDNTGELF
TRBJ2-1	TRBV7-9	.	ASSLGSSYNEQF
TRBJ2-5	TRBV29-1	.	SVEVAGSSHLETQY
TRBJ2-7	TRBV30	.	AWSSQGYHEQY
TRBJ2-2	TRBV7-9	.	ASSGGRLAGNTGELF
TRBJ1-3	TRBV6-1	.	ASSEATRSGNTIY
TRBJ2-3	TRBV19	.	ASSTGTRGTDTQY
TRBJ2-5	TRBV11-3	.	ASSLERFGTGRSTQY
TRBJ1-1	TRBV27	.	ASSPQVRMNTEAF
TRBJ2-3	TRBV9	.	ASSGFPLDSTDTQY
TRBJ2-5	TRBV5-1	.	ASRTDKETQY
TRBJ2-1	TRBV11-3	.	ASSLERREPLQDEQF
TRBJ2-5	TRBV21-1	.	ASSKEDGPRRETQY
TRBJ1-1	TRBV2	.	ASSLQGGTEAF
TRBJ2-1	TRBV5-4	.	ASSFDRNNEQF
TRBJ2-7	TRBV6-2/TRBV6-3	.	ASSSSSIGEY
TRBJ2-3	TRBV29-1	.	SADTGNTDTQY
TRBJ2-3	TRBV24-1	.	ATSALAGGQDTQY
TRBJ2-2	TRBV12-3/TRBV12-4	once	ASQLTGELF